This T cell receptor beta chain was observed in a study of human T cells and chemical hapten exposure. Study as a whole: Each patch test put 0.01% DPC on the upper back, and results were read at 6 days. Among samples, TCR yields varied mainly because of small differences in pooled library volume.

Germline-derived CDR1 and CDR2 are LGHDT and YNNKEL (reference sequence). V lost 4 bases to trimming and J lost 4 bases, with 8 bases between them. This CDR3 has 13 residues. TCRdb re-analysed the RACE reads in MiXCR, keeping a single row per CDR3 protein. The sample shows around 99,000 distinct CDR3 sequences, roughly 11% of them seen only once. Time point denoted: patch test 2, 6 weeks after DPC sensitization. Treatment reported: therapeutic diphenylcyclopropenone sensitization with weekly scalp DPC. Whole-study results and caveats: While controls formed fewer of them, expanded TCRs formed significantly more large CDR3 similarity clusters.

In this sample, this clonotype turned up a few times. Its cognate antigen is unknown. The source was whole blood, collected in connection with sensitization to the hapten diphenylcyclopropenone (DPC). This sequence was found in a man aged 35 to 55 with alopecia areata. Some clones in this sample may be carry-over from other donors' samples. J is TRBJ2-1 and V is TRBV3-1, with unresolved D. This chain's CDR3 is CASSPPNYNEQFF. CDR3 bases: TGTGCCAGCAGCCCTCCCAATTACAATGAGCAGTTCTTC.